These 31 T cell receptor beta chains were all obtained from the same sample, sequenced in a study of shared clonotypes between healthy human individuals. The data were produced by immunoSEQ multiplex PCR, yet TCRdb's version contains in-frame clones alone and is incomplete. The table lists roughly 1.5 million clones, 95% to 99% of them singletons. Material: naive CD4+ T cells sorted from blood. The subset: CD45RA+ positively selected. The receptors shown here come from a man under 40 in good health.

This rearrangement joins TRBV30 to TRBJ2-1; 13 bases line up with TRBD2. Looked up from germline, CDR1 is GTSNPN and CDR2 is SVGIG (reference sequence). CDR3 length equals 17 residues. The V and J ends lost 3 bases and 1 base, in that order; junction bases with no gene match: 6. The CDR3 region is CAWSGTSGIPSYNEQFF. The CDR3 nucleotides are TGTGCCTGGAGCGGGACTAGCGGGATCCCGTCCTACAATGAGCAGTTCTTC.

The chain carries TRBV28 and TRBJ2-7; D ambiguous. The V and J ends lost 5 bases and 9 bases respectively, with 11 bases between them. Germline V gene lookup returns CDR1 MDHEN and CDR2 SYDVKM. The CDR3 totals 11 residues. Written as DNA, the CDR3 is TGTGCCAGCAGTCTCGATAGTAGGCAGTACTTC. Amino acids: CASSLDSRQYF.

The CDR3 DNA reads as TGTGCCAGTAGCGCGACAGGGAATGAGCAGTTCTTC. It yields the protein CASSATGNEQFF. The V and J genes are TRBV19 and TRBJ2-1; 7 positions agree with TRBD1. Trimming removed 6 bases from V and 7 bases from J; junction bases left unmatched: 3. Germline V gene lookup returns CDR1 LNHDA and CDR2 SQIVND (reference sequence). The CDR3 consists of 12 residues.

This chain connects TRBV10-3 to TRBJ2-7, with 8 positions matching TRBD1. In germline, CDR1 is ENHRY, CDR2 SYGVKD. After removal of 6 bases from V and 2 bases from J, the junction contained 6 bases not matched to a gene. This CDR3 is 14 amino acids long. The DNA of the CDR3 is TGTGCCATCAGACAGGGGGTCGGGGCCTACGAGCAGTACTTC. The encoded protein is CAIRQGVGAYEQYF.

This clone is a singleton in its sample. The V call is TRBV19, the J call TRBJ1-2, with unresolved D. The CDR3 extends over 15 amino acids. Trimming took off 6 bases at V and 4 bases at J, with 18 bases between the two ends. Germline CDR1 is LNHDA and CDR2 is SQIVND (reference sequence). CDR3 amino acids: CASRTDGLTLYGYTF. The CDR3 region has the DNA TGTGCCAGTAGGACCGATGGACTGACTCTCTATGGCTACACCTTC. Looking up the rest from reference TRBV19 and TRBJ1-2 gives the full variable domain: DGGITQSPKYLFRKEGQNVTLSCEQNLNHDAMYWYRQDPGQGLRLIYYSQIVNDFQKGDIAEGYSVSREKKESFPLTVTSAQKNPTAFYLCASRTDGLTLYGYTFGSGTRLTVV.

The J gene is TRBJ2-1, the V gene TRBV5-6; TRBD2 matches 11 bases. Germline CDR1 is SGHDT and CDR2 is YYEEEE. The CDR3 has 15 residues. Trimming took 7 bases from V and 9 from J; bases not matched to a gene: 12. CDR3 bases: TGTGCCAGCGGAATTATAGCGGGAGGGTTTGCTGAGCAGTTCTTC. Translation gives CASGIIAGGFAEQFF. Full variable domain (missing parts from reference TRBV5-6 and TRBJ2-1): DAGVTQSPTHLIKTRGQQVTLRCSPKSGHDTVSWYQQALGQGPQFIFQYYEEEERQRGNFPDRFSGHQFPNYSSELNVNALLLGDSALYLCASGIIAGGFAEQFFGPGTRLTVL.

The chain links TRBV5-1 to TRBJ1-2; no reliable D call. The CDR3 totals 15 residues. The V end lost 0 bases, the J end lost 0 bases, and 9 bases lay between the germline ends. Germline lookup yields CDR1 SGHRS and CDR2 YFSETQ. This CDR3 is CASSLEVPTNYGYTF. The CDR3 DNA follows: TGCGCCAGCAGCTTGGAGGTCCCAACTAACTATGGCTACACCTTC.

Only one count was recorded for this clone. The V gene is TRBV30, the J gene TRBJ1-5; maybe TRBD1 (6 bases). This CDR3 region has 16 residues. V was clipped by 5 bases and J by 1 base, with 18 bases between them. Germline CDR1 and CDR2: GTSNPN and SVGIG (reference sequence). The CDR3 reads CAWAGQGKISNQPQHF. CDR3 in DNA: TGTGCCTGGGCTGGTCAGGGGAAGATAAGCAATCAGCCCCAGCATTTT. Supplemented by reference TRBV30 and TRBJ1-5, the full variable domain reads SQTIHQWPATLVQPVGSPLSLECTVEGTSNPNLYWYRQAAGRGLQLLFYSVGIGQISSEVPQNLSASRPQDRQFILSSKKLLLSDSGFYLCAWAGQGKISNQPQHFGDGTRLSIL.

The genes are TRBV7-2 and TRBJ2-1; 7 bases match TRBD2. This CDR3 contains 11 residues. The V gene end was trimmed by 6 bases and the J gene end by 15 bases; junction bases not matched to a gene: 8. Germline V CDR1 and CDR2: SGHTA, FQGNSA. The CDR3 loop reads CASRLREAPFF. CDR3 bases: TGTGCCAGCAGATTACGGGAGGCCCCGTTCTTC.

The chain joins TRBV28 to TRBJ1-1; the D gene is possibly TRBD1 (5 bases). The CDR3 is 14 amino acids. Germline-derived CDR1 and CDR2 are MDHEN and SYDVKM. With 2 bases removed from V and 8 bases from J, the gap between germline ends came to 15 bases. For the CDR3, the DNA is TGTGCCAGCAGTTTAGTGGGGCACAGTTCAGAAGCTTTCTTT. Amino acid sequence: CASSLVGHSSEAFF. The variable domain in full, with the rest retrieved from reference TRBV28 and TRBJ1-1, is DVKVTQSSRYLVKRTGEKVFLECVQDMDHENMFWYRQDPGLGLRLIYFSYDVKMKEKGDIPEGYSVSREKKERFSLILESASTNQTSMYLCASSLVGHSSEAFFGQGTRLTVV.

The J gene is TRBJ2-7, the V gene TRBV6-1, with unresolved D. The CDR3 runs 17 residues. Per the germline V gene, CDR1 is MNHNS and CDR2 is SASEGT. Between the trimmed V and J ends, which lost 0 bases and 4 bases, there was a span of 19 bases. The CDR3 loop reads CASSEASVGILLYEQYF. The DNA for the CDR3 is TGTGCCAGCAGTGAAGCCTCTGTCGGAATCCTTCTTTACGAGCAGTACTTC.

This rearrangement joins TRBV7-9 to TRBJ1-1; TRBD1 matches at 7 bases. The J segment lost 4 bases and the V segment lost 0 bases, leaving 8 bases of the junction unmatched. The V gene's germline CDR1 is SEHNR and CDR2 FQNEAQ (reference sequence). This CDR3 has 16 amino acids. CDR3 DNA: TGTGCCAGCAGCTTAGCCTATCGACAGGGTCGCACTGAAGCTTTCTTT. Its translation is CASSLAYRQGRTEAFF.

This clone was seen more than once but under ten times. J is TRBJ1-4 and V is TRBV2; 8 bases agree with TRBD1. Trimming cost V 2 bases and J 6 bases; bases outside gene matches: 5. The CDR3 runs 15 residues. Germline V CDR1 and CDR2: SNHLY, FYNNEI. For the CDR3, the DNA is TGTGCCAGCAGTGAATTAGCAGGGGGCTATGAAAAACTGTTTTTT. Its translation is CASSELAGGYEKLFF.

This chain joins TRBV18 and TRBJ2-3, with unresolved D. V dropped 2 bases and J dropped 2 bases, with 14 bases sitting between them. From germline, CDR1 is KGHSH and CDR2 LQKENI. This CDR3 is built from 16 residues. In DNA, the CDR3 is TGTGCCAGCTCACCAAGCCCTGTACGTGACACAGATACGCAGTATTTT. It codes for CASSPSPVRDTDTQYF.

CDR3 sequence: CASSERQPYEQYF. Written as DNA, the CDR3 is TGTGCCAGCAGTGAAAGACAGCCCTACGAGCAGTACTTC. J is TRBJ2-7 and V is TRBV2; D might be TRBD1 (5 bases). The CDR3 loop spans 13 amino acids. Germline CDR1 reads SNHLY; CDR2 reads FYNNEI. The V end lost 2 bases, the J end lost 2 bases, and 7 bases lay between the germline ends.

The genes are TRBV2 and TRBJ2-1, with TRBD2 identical over 9 bases. There are 13 residues in the CDR3. Trimming at V came to 5 bases and at J to 8 bases, leaving 4 bases not matched to a gene. The V gene's germline CDR1 is SNHLY and CDR2 FYNNEI. The CDR3 nucleotides are TGTGCCAGCAGTTTGGAGCGGGAGGATGAGCAGTTCTTC. Its protein is CASSLEREDEQFF.

The chain uses TRBV7-2 and TRBJ2-1, with 9 positions matching TRBD2. Germline CDR1 and CDR2: SGHTA and FQGNSA. The CDR3 length is 15 residues. J was trimmed by 4 bases and V by 3 bases; bases with no gene match: 4. DNA for the CDR3: TGTGCCAGCAGCTTTTGGACTAGCGTATACAATGAGCAGTTCTTC. Protein: CASSFWTSVYNEQFF.

The chain combines TRBV19 with TRBJ2-6, with a tentative D call TRBD2 (5 bases). The V end was cut by 5 bases, the J end by 0 bases, with 20 bases between. The germline gives CDR1 LNHDA, CDR2 SQIVND (reference sequence). The CDR3 extends over 19 amino acids. This CDR3 is CASSPRGASLSSGANVLTF. For the CDR3, the DNA is TGTGCCAGTAGTCCCCGGGGAGCGTCCTTGTCCTCTGGGGCCAACGTCCTGACTTTC.

V gene TRBV18 combines with J gene TRBJ1-5; D is uncertain. Trimming shortened V by 5 bases and J by 9 bases, and 14 bases separated the two germline ends. CDR3 length: 13 residues. Germline V gives CDR1 KGHSH, CDR2 LQKENI. The CDR3 spells CASSGELLGPQHF. CDR3 nucleotides: TGTGCCAGCTCAGGTGAGCTCCTTGGGCCCCAGCATTTT.

This chain uses TRBV4-3 with TRBJ1-5; the D is unclear. There are 14 residues in the CDR3. Trimming removed 2 bases at V and 2 bases at J, with 7 bases between. The germline gives CDR1 LGHNA, CDR2 YSLEER. The CDR3 region is CASSQNPRNQPQHF. The CDR3 DNA is TGCGCCAGCAGCCAAAACCCTCGCAATCAGCCCCAGCATTTT.

The chain carries TRBV19 and TRBJ2-7; D gene ambiguous. Per germline, CDR1 LNHDA and CDR2 SQIVND (reference sequence). The CDR3 runs 12 residues. Trimming stripped 0 bases from V and 3 bases from J, with 3 bases between. CDR3 region: CASSIDSYEQYF. Written as DNA, the CDR3 is TGTGCCAGTAGTATAGATAGCTACGAGCAGTACTTC.

The chain employs TRBV4-2 and TRBJ2-5; D unresolved. This CDR3 has 14 residues. CDR1 LGHNA and CDR2 YNFKEQ come from the germline V gene. The germline V and J ends were trimmed by 2 bases and 0 bases, with 7 bases remaining between them. CDR3 amino acids: CASSQKGYQETQYF. CDR3 sequence (DNA): TGTGCCAGCAGCCAAAAAGGGTACCAAGAGACCCAGTACTTC.

The chain links TRBV4-1 to TRBJ2-3, with 9 nucleotides matching TRBD2. The length of the CDR3 is 20 residues. V shed 2 bases and J 0 bases; nucleotides not matched to a gene: 15. The germline CDR1 and CDR2 sequences are MGHRA and YSYEKL. DNA for the CDR3: TGCGCCAGCAGCCAAAAATTAACGGCGGGAGGGCCTCCTAGCACAGATACGCAGTATTTT. This encodes CASSQKLTAGGPPSTDTQYF.

The chain joins TRBV27 to TRBJ2-3; D gene unclear. V lost 2 bases, J lost 8 bases, and 5 bases lay in between. There are 11 residues in the CDR3. The germline V gene encodes CDR1 MNHEY and CDR2 SMNVEV (reference sequence). CDR3 sequence: CASSLKVTQYF. CDR3 DNA: TGTGCCAGCAGTTTAAAGGTTACGCAGTATTTT.

The J gene is TRBJ2-4, the V gene TRBV14; 10 bases are shared with TRBD2. V lost 5 bases, J lost 5 bases, and 6 bases stayed unmatched. Looked up from germline, CDR1 is SGHDN and CDR2 is FVKESK. The length of the CDR3 is 15 residues. The DNA of the CDR3 is TGTGCCAGCAGCTCGCAACTAGCGGGGCAAAACATTCAGTACTTC. Translation: CASSSQLAGQNIQYF.

A single count supports this clone. This chain joins TRBV18 and TRBJ1-1; maybe TRBD1 (5 bases). This CDR3 spans 12 amino acids. Germline V lookup: CDR1 KGHSH, CDR2 LQKENI. V was cut by 9 bases and J by 0 bases, with 8 bases left in between. CDR3 sequence reads: CASGQLNTEAFF. In DNA, the CDR3 is TGTGCCAGTGGACAATTGAACACTGAAGCTTTCTTT.

The V and J genes are TRBV6-5 and TRBJ1-2; D uncertain. In germline, CDR1 is MNHEY, CDR2 SVGAGI. The CDR3 runs 13 residues. V shed 4 bases and J shed 2 bases, with 8 bases lying between them. The CDR3 reads CASSSQENYGYTF. In DNA form, the CDR3 reads TGTGCCAGCAGTTCGCAGGAGAACTATGGCTACACCTTC.

The gene calls are TRBV27 and TRBJ2-5; possibly TRBD2 for D (6 bases). The V end was cut by 4 bases, the J end by 1 base, with 19 bases between. The CDR3 spans 17 residues. Germline CDR1 MNHEY, CDR2 SMNVEV (reference sequence). The CDR3: CASSSRLGLALQETQYF. In DNA form, the CDR3 reads TGTGCCAGCAGTTCTCGACTAGGGCTAGCGCTCCAAGAGACCCAGTACTTC.

This clone appeared once. This chain links TRBV4-2 with TRBJ2-7, with 8 bases matching TRBD1. V dropped 2 bases and J dropped 7; count of bases not matched to a gene: 10. This CDR3 spans 15 amino acids. Per the germline V gene, CDR1 is LGHNA and CDR2 is YNFKEQ. CDR3 protein: CASSQPPDRVREQYF. CDR3 DNA sequence: TGTGCCAGCAGCCAACCCCCGGACAGGGTAAGGGAGCAGTACTTC.

This clone was seen a single time. The rearrangement joins TRBV5-4 to TRBJ2-3; 7 bases fit TRBD1. There are 16 residues in the CDR3. CDR1 is SGHNT and CDR2 is YYREEE in the germline V gene (reference sequence). Unmatched junction bases numbered 7, after V lost 3 bases and J lost 0 bases. CDR3 coding DNA: TGTGCCAGCAGCTCTGACAGGGTCTCTAGCACAGATACGCAGTATTTT. Translation: CASSSDRVSSTDTQYF.

This chain uses TRBV29-1 with TRBJ2-2, with D uncertain. The CDR3 has 13 residues. Per the germline V gene, CDR1 is SQVTM and CDR2 is ANQGSEA. The V end lost 4 bases, the J end lost 4 bases, and 10 bases lay between the germline ends. Here the CDR3 DNA reads TGCAGCGTTGCCACAGTCCCCACCGGGGAGCTGTTTTTT. This sequence encodes CSVATVPTGELFF.